Presented here are 30 T cell receptor beta chains from one specimen sequenced in a study of blood T cells in healthy people across ages. Together with a sample-barcoded 5' primer, a J-beta primer mix was included in a second PCR lasting about 6 to 11 cycles. One entry per CDR3 protein results from TCRdb running MiXCR on the 5' RACE reads. The table shows hundreds of thousands of distinct CDR3 sequences, with less than 70% occurring only once. Sequencing input: blood. These receptors all stem from a man aged 80 or over in good health.

This chain links TRBV27 with TRBJ2-1; 9 bases fit TRBD2. CDR3 length: 16 amino acids. Trimming took 2 bases from V and 4 from J; bases not matched to a gene: 6. Germline loops: CDR1 MNHEY, CDR2 SMNVEV (reference sequence). CDR3 bases: TGTGCCAGCAGTTTAGCAGCGGGAGGACAGTACAATGAGCAGTTCTTC. Amino acids: CASSLAAGGQYNEQFF.

This clonotype was counted a few times. The J gene is TRBJ2-5, the V gene TRBV4-1; 9 nucleotides line up with TRBD2. The junction had 12 bases not matched to a gene; V was cut back by 5 bases and J by 5 bases. The germline V gene has CDR1 MGHRA and CDR2 YSYEKL. CDR3 size: 16 residues. The CDR3 sequence: CASSSSRLAGFETQYF. For the CDR3, the DNA is TGCGCCAGCAGCTCCTCAAGGCTAGCGGGATTCGAGACCCAGTACTTC.

This clonotype is termed hyperexpanded. The chain recombines TRBV27 with TRBJ2-5; 13 bases line up with TRBD2. The CDR3 sequence is 18 residues long. CDR1 is MNHEY and CDR2 is SMNVEV in the germline V gene (reference sequence). V trimming: 5 bases; J trimming: 2 bases; junction bases outside the gene matches: 11. CDR3 sequence: CASSPGTSGIPTQETQYF. The CDR3, as DNA: TGTGCCAGCAGTCCGGGGACTAGCGGGATTCCCACTCAAGAGACCCAGTACTTC.

The CDR3: CAISESRVSYNEQYF. DNA for the CDR3: TGTGCCATCAGTGAGTCGAGGGTCTCCTACAATGAGCAGTACTTC. The chain joins TRBV10-3 to TRBJ2-1, with D perhaps matching TRBD2 (5 bases). The assigned J gene may be wrong: the sequence end matches TRBJ2-7 better. The CDR3 covers 15 residues. CDR1 is ENHRY and CDR2 is SYGVKD in the germline V gene.

The rearrangement joins TRBV12-3 or TRBV12-4 to TRBJ2-6; 12 nucleotides align to TRBD2. This CDR3 has 18 amino acids. Trimming removed 8 bases from V and 0 bases from J; junction bases left unmatched: 8. CDR3: CASLLRTSGASGANVLTF. The DNA for the CDR3 is TGTGCCAGCTTACTGAGGACTAGCGGGGCCTCTGGGGCCAACGTCCTGACTTTC.

J is TRBJ1-5 and V is TRBV6-1; D is uncertain. Germline V gene sequence: CDR1 MNHNS, CDR2 SASEGT. V was clipped by 7 bases and J by 2 bases, with 12 bases between them. CDR3 size: 14 residues. This chain's CDR3 is CASTGHGGNQPQHF. The CDR3 DNA is TGTGCCAGCACCGGGCACGGCGGCAATCAGCCCCAGCATTTT.

This chain links TRBV18 with TRBJ2-3, with D perhaps TRBD1 (5 bases). V dropped 2 bases and J dropped 14 bases, with 14 bases sitting between them. The CDR3 runs to 12 residues. CDR1 KGHSH and CDR2 LQKENI come from the germline V gene. The CDR3 spells CASSPSRGYAYF. CDR3 DNA sequence: TGTGCCAGCTCACCAAGTAGGGGATACGCGTATTTT.

The CDR3 loop is CASRGVTVNTEAFF. The CDR3 DNA follows: TGCGCCAGCCGAGGGGTAACGGTGAACACTGAAGCTTTCTTT. V is TRBV4-1 and J is TRBJ1-1; possibly TRBD1 for D (5 bases). The ends were cut back, 8 bases at V and 0 bases at J, with 13 bases in the middle. The CDR3 length is 14 residues. The germline V gene encodes CDR1 MGHRA and CDR2 YSYEKL.

The chain is built from TRBV29-1 and TRBJ1-4; 9 bases are a match to TRBD1. V lost 4 bases, J lost 4 bases, and 4 bases stayed unmatched. The CDR3 sequence is 14 residues long. In germline, CDR1 is SQVTM, CDR2 ANQGSEA. The CDR3: CSVGMTGGNEKLFF. CDR3 nucleotides: TGCAGCGTTGGAATGACAGGGGGTAATGAAAAACTGTTTTTT.

The chain uses TRBV18 and TRBJ2-1; D is perhaps TRBD2 (5 bases). Deletions cut 8 bases from V and 3 bases from J, with 11 bases between. This CDR3 region has 13 residues. CDR1 and CDR2 (germline): KGHSH, LQKENI. The CDR3 loop reads CASAPAVYNEQFF. The CDR3 nucleotides read TGTGCCAGCGCCCCAGCGGTCTACAATGAGCAGTTCTTC.

This clonotype is a singleton in its sample. The chain joins TRBV11-3 to TRBJ2-5; D unclear. The J call may be mistaken, given a closer DNA end match to TRBJ2-7. CDR3 length equals 16 residues. Germline V lookup: CDR1 SGHNT, CDR2 YENEEA. CDR3 amino acids: CASSLDGKGTMGEQYF. The CDR3 DNA reads TGTGCCAGCAGCTTAGATGGAAAGGGCACTATGGGCGAGCAGTACTTC.

This clonotype was found a few times. The chain combines TRBV12-3 or TRBV12-4 with TRBJ1-1; 7 bases agree with TRBD1. CDR3 length: 15 residues. The junction had 10 bases not matched to a gene; V was cut back by 6 bases and J by 3 bases. The CDR3 loop reads CASRPPQGWDTEAFF. The CDR3 nucleotides read TGTGCCAGCAGGCCTCCACAGGGGTGGGACACTGAAGCTTTCTTT.

The rearrangement joins TRBV12-3 or TRBV12-4 to TRBJ2-2; 7 bases fit TRBD2. Germline trimming cut 5 bases from V and 0 bases from J; bases unmatched to any gene: 9. This CDR3 region has 17 residues. The CDR3 is CASSLTWAGANTGELFF. The CDR3 nucleotides read TGTGCCAGCAGTCTGACCTGGGCGGGGGCGAACACCGGGGAGCTGTTTTTT.

The chain has TRBV30 and TRBJ2-5; 9 bases map to TRBD1. Matching the DNA end better, TRBJ2-7 makes the J call doubtful. This CDR3 contains 14 residues. CDR1 is GTSNPN and CDR2 is SVGIG in the germline V gene (reference sequence). CDR3 in DNA: TGTGCCTGGGGCAGGACAGGGGCAGGCTACGAGCAGTACTTC. It yields the protein CAWGRTGAGYEQYF.

This clonotype showed up just a few times. The chain carries TRBV29-1 and TRBJ2-3, with 8 bases aligning to TRBD2. Germline-derived CDR1 and CDR2 are SQVTM and ANQGSEA. CDR3 size: 17 residues. With V trimmed by 0 bases and J by 14 bases, 22 bases remained unmatched. The DNA of the CDR3 is TGCAGCGTTGAAGAGTTGGCGGGAGGCTTCCTCTCCAGATACGCGTATTTT. Protein sequence: CSVEELAGGFLSRYAYF.

As concerns this clonotype: This may be a read error: a much more frequent sequence differs by one nucleotide. V gene TRBV28 combines with J gene TRBJ2-1; 9 bases are shared with TRBD1. Germline CDR1 and CDR2: MDHEN and SYDVKM. V lost 8 bases, J lost 4 bases, and 21 bases stayed unmatched. This CDR3 has 19 residues. The CDR3 sequence: CASVTFGTGGPAGYNEQFF. The CDR3 nucleotides read TGTGCCAGCGTTACCTTCGGCACAGGGGGCCCCGCGGGGTACAATGAGCAGTTCTTC.

This sequence joins TRBV10-3 and TRBJ2-2; D remains ambiguous. This CDR3 is built from 14 residues. CDR1 is ENHRY, CDR2 SYGVKD, per germline. V was pared by 6 bases and J by 7 bases, with 15 bases between. The CDR3 reads CAISLDDLNGELFF. As DNA, the CDR3 is TGTGCCATCAGCCTGGACGACCTGAACGGGGAGCTGTTTTTT.

This clonotype occurred a few times. The CDR3 DNA reads TGTGCCAGCAGCCAGGGACAGGGTGGGACTGAAGCTTTCTTT. This sequence encodes CASSQGQGGTEAFF. The chain carries TRBV3-1 and TRBJ1-1; 9 bases are a match to TRBD1. This CDR3 contains 14 residues. The junction had 4 bases not matched to a gene; V was cut back by 3 bases and J by 5 bases. Looked up from germline, CDR1 is LGHDT and CDR2 is YNNKEL (reference sequence).

This chain links TRBV20-1 with TRBJ2-7, with TRBD2 matching over 7 bases. V was pared by 8 bases and J by 4 bases, with 8 bases of the junction left unmatched. CDR3 length: 12 residues. The germline CDR1 and CDR2 sequences are DFQATT and SNEGSKA (reference sequence). Here the CDR3 DNA reads TGCAGTCCCTCTAGCGGAGGTTACGAGCAGTACTTC. Translated, it gives CSPSSGGYEQYF.

V gene TRBV27 combines with J gene TRBJ2-1; perhaps TRBD2 as D (5 bases). Germline-derived CDR1 and CDR2 are MNHEY and SMNVEV (reference sequence). The CDR3 extends over 14 amino acids. CDR3 sequence (DNA): TGTGCTACGAAGGCCGGGGTAGACCACAATGAGCAGTTCTTC. Amino acid sequence: CATKAGVDHNEQFF.

This chain connects TRBV6-6 to TRBJ2-7; D is undetermined. The end of the DNA aligns better with TRBJ2-5, so the J call may be wrong. CDR1 MNHNY and CDR2 SVGAGI come from the germline V gene (reference sequence). This CDR3 is built from 17 residues. CDR3 protein: CASREVGFLSSRETQYF. The CDR3, as DNA: TGTGCCAGCAGAGAGGTGGGGTTCCTAAGTTCGCGGGAGACCCAGTACTTC.

This clonotype has a handful of counts. This chain connects TRBV29-1 to TRBJ1-2, with 8 bases matching TRBD1. J lost 7 bases, V lost 6 bases, and 4 bases had no gene match. The CDR3 is 11 residues long. CDR1 and CDR2 (germline): SQVTM, ANQGSEA. The CDR3: CSVDRGSGYTF. DNA for the CDR3: TGCAGCGTCGACAGGGGTTCTGGCTACACCTTC. The full variable domain, its missing parts supplied by reference TRBV29-1 and TRBJ1-2, is SAVISQKPSRDICQRGTSLTIQCQVDSQVTMMFWYRQQPGQSLTLIATANQGSEATYESGFVIDKFPISRPNLTFSTLTVSNMSPEDSSIYLCSVDRGSGYTFGSGTRLTVV.

The chain recombines TRBV6-4 with TRBJ1-5; tentative D call: TRBD1 (6 bases). Germline lookup yields CDR1 MRHNA and CDR2 SNTAGT. The CDR3 consists of 16 residues. V lost 6 bases and J lost 0, with 15 bases in between. CDR3 sequence: CASRNGQNDSNQPQHF. The CDR3 DNA sequence: TGTGCCAGCAGGAATGGACAGAATGATAGCAATCAGCCCCAGCATTTT.

CDR3 bases: TGTGCCAGCCTCCCCTGTGGGGGTTCCTACGAGCAGTACTTC. It translates to CASLPCGGSYEQYF. The chain links TRBV21-1 to TRBJ2-7; the D call of TRBD1 is as the table states it, not checked on the DNA. TRBV21-1 is described as a pseudogene. The CDR3 length is 14 residues.

There are a few counts of this clonotype. The chain joins TRBV7-2 to TRBJ2-7, with 10 bases that match TRBD1. Trimming at V came to 8 bases and at J to 6 bases, leaving 7 bases not matched to a gene. CDR1 is SGHTA and CDR2 is FQGNSA in the germline V gene. This CDR3 has 13 residues. The CDR3 reads CASRMTGGSEQYF. In DNA, the CDR3 is TGTGCCAGCCGGATGACAGGGGGCAGCGAGCAGTACTTC. Full variable domain (missing parts from reference TRBV7-2 and TRBJ2-7): GAGVSQSPSNKVTEKGKDVELRCDPISGHTALYWYRQSLGQGLEFLIYFQGNSAPDKSGLPSDRFSAERTGGSVSTLTIQRTQQEDSAVYLCASRMTGGSEQYFGPGTRLTVT.

The chain uses TRBV6-2 or TRBV6-3 and TRBJ2-4, with TRBD2 matching 9 bases. This CDR3 has 14 residues. CDR1 MNHEY and CDR2 SVGEGT come from the germline V gene. Trimming at V came to 7 bases and at J to 6 bases, leaving 7 bases not matched to a gene. The CDR3 reads CASKPGTSRNIQYF. The CDR3 DNA is TGTGCCAGCAAACCAGGGACTAGCAGAAACATTCAGTACTTC.

The chain carries TRBV4-2 and TRBJ2-1; 7 nucleotides line up with TRBD2. Germline V gene sequence: CDR1 LGHNA, CDR2 YNFKEQ. The V and J ends lost 7 bases and 4 bases, in that order; junction bases with no gene match: 13. The CDR3 has 16 amino acids. The CDR3 region has the DNA TGTGCCAGCAACGAAAACCGGGGCGGGAGTTACAATGAGCAGTTCTTC. Its translation is CASNENRGGSYNEQFF.

A few counts support this clonotype. The chain uses TRBV10-3 and TRBJ2-7; 10 bases map to TRBD1. Trimming removed 6 bases from V and 2 bases from J; junction bases left unmatched: 4. Germline loops: CDR1 ENHRY, CDR2 SYGVKD. The CDR3 length is 14 residues. The CDR3 here is CAISGQGGTYEQYF. The CDR3 bases are TGTGCCATCAGCGGACAGGGGGGAACCTACGAGCAGTACTTC.

This clonotype occurred a few times. This sequence joins TRBV7-2 and TRBJ2-1; 11 bases are shared with TRBD2. CDR1 and CDR2 (germline): SGHTA, FQGNSA. V lost 5 bases, J lost 6 bases, and 6 bases stayed unmatched. The CDR3 has 15 amino acids. CDR3 loop: CASSQGTSGRNEQFF. CDR3 in DNA: TGTGCCAGCAGCCAAGGGACTAGCGGCCGCAATGAGCAGTTCTTC.

The chain joins TRBV3-1 to TRBJ1-1; the D gene is possibly TRBD1 (5 bases). The ends were cut back, 6 bases at V and 6 bases at J, with 11 bases in the middle. Germline V gene lookup returns CDR1 LGHDT and CDR2 YNNKEL (reference sequence). The CDR3 extends over 12 amino acids. The CDR3 coding sequence is TGTGCCAGCAGGCTCCCGGGGGCTGAAGCTTTCTTT. This gives the protein CASRLPGAEAFF.